This paragraph covers one T cell receptor (beta chain) sequence. The sample is drawn from a study of blood T cell repertoires in COVID-19. Study-wide context: Acute and convalescent COVID-19 samples came from the United States, Italy and Spain. In each case, the material was cDNA or gDNA derived from T cells, B-cell-depleted T cells, or PBMCs.

Per the authors' pipeline: Reference gene primer amplification gave nucleated cell count estimates. Sequencing was performed with immunoSEQ multiplex PCR; in TCRdb, only in-frame clones are kept and a portion is missing. V, J and clone size were drawn from that table, and D and trimming were deduced from the DNA. The table has a few hundred thousand clones, approximately 91% seen once. V lost 5 bases to trimming and J lost 0 bases; unmatched junction nucleotides: 3. This CDR3 is built from 13 residues. Germline V gene data show CDR1 as GTSNPN and CDR2 as SVGIG (reference sequence). The sequence was obtained from a human donor in a cohort sampled during active COVID-19. The material sequenced was peripheral blood. This rearrangement joins TRBV30 to TRBJ1-1; 7 bases are shared with TRBD1. Here the CDR3 reads CAWEGQLNTEAFF. CDR3 nucleotide sequence: TGTGCCTGGGAGGGACAGCTGAACACTGAAGCTTTCTTT.